This entry concerns a single T cell receptor beta chain. What it binds is not known. CDR1 and CDR2 (germline): WSHSY, SAAADI. The CDR3 consists of 15 residues. Trimming cost V 5 bases and J 1 base, with 14 bases left between them. This entry comes from a study of graft-versus-host responses after intestinal transplantation. Whole-study findings and limits: Allograft clonal ratios (graft-versus-host to host-versus-graft) were high in patients who had graft-donor T cell macrochimerism.

This table comes from immunoSEQ multiplex PCR, and its TCRdb copy is limited to in-frame clones, with some not included. Of approximately 50,000 clones in the sample, about four fifths were seen once. This TCR derives from a human donor who was the organ donor for an intestinal transplant. This rearrangement joins TRBV10-2 to TRBJ1-2; D remains ambiguous. The sequences come from unstimulated CD4+ T cells sorted from spleen or lymph node cells, collected before transplant. This CDR3 is CASSYTTTYNYGYTF. Written as DNA, the CDR3 is TGCGCCAGCAGTTATACAACTACCTATAACTATGGCTACACCTTC.